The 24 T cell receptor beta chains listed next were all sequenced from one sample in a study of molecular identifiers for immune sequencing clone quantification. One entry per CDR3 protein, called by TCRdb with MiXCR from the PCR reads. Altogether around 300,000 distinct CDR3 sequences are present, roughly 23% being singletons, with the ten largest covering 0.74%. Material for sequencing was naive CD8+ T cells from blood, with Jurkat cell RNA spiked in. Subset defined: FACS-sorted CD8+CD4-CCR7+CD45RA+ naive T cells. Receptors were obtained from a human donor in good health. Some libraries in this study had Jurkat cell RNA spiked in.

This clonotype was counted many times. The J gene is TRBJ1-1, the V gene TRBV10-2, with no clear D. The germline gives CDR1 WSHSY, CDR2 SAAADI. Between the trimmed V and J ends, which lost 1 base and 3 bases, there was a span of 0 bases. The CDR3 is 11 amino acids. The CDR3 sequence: CASSEYTEAFF. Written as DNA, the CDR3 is TGCGCCAGCAGTGAGTACACTGAAGCTTTCTTT.

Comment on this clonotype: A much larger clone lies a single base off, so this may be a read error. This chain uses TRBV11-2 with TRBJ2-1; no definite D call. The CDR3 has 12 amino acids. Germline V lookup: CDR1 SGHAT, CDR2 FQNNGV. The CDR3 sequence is CASSSLVDERFF. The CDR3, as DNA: TGTGCCAGCAGCTCCCTAGTCGATGAGCGGTTCTTC.

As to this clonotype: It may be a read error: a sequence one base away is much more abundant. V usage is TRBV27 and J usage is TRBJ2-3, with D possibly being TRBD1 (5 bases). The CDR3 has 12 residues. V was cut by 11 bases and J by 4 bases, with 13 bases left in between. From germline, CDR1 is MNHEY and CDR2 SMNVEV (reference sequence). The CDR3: CAGGQGPDTQYF. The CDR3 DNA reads TGTGCCGGCGGCCAGGGCCCAGATACGCAGTATTTT.

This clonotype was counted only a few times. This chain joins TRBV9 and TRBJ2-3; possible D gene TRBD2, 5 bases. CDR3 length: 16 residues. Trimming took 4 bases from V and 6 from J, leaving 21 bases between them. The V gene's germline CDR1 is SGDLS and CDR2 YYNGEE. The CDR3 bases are TGTGCCAGCAGCCCAGACCCGGGGAGCGTCGACGATACGCAGTATTTT. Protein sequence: CASSPDPGSVDDTQYF. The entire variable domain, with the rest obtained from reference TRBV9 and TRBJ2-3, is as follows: DSGVTQTPKHLITATGQRVTLRCSPRSGDLSVYWYQQSLDQGLQFLIQYYNGEERAKGNILERFSAQQFPDLHSELNLSSLELGDSALYFCASSPDPGSVDDTQYFGPGTRLTVL.

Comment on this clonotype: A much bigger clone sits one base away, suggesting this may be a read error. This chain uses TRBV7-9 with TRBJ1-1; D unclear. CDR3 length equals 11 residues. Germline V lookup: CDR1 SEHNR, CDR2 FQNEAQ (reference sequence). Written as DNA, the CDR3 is TGTGCCAGCAGCTTGGAGGGTGCAGCTCTCTTT. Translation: CASSLEGAALF. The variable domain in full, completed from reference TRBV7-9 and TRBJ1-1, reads DTGVSQNPRHKITKRGQNVTFRCDPISEHNRLYWYRQTLGQGPEFLTYFQNEAQLEKSRLLSDRFSAERPKGSFSTLEIQRTEQGDSAMYLCASSLEGAALFGQGTRLTVV.

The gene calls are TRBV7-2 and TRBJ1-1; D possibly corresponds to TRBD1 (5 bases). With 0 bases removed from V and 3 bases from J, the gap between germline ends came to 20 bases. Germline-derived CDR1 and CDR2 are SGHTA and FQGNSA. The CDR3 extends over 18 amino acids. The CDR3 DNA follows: TGTGCCAGCAGCTTAGCGTTAACGTGGGCCCCGGGGGACACTGAAGCTTTCTTT. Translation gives CASSLALTWAPGDTEAFF.

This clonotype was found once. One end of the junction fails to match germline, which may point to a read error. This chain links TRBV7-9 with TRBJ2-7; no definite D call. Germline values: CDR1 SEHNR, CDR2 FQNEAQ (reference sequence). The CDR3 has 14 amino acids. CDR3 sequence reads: CDSSLEVQSYEQYF. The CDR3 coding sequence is TGTGACAGCAGCTTAGAGGTGCAGAGCTACGAGCAGTACTTC. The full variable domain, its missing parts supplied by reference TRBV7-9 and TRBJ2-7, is DTGVSQNPRHKITKRGQNVTFRCDPISEHNRLYWYRQTLGQGPEFLTYFQNEAQLEKSRLLSDRFSAERPKGSFSTLEIQRTEQGDSAMYLCDSSLEVQSYEQYFGPGTRLTVT.

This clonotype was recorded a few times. The CDR3 spells CSARVTSGRFVYEQYF. The CDR3 DNA follows: TGCAGTGCTAGAGTTACTAGCGGGAGGTTTGTATACGAGCAGTACTTC. This chain uses TRBV20-1 with TRBJ2-7, with 12 bases matching TRBD2. The trim removed 1 base at V and 4 bases at J, leaving 8 bases unmatched. CDR1 is DFQATT, CDR2 SNEGSKA, per germline (reference sequence). The CDR3 is made up of 16 amino acids.

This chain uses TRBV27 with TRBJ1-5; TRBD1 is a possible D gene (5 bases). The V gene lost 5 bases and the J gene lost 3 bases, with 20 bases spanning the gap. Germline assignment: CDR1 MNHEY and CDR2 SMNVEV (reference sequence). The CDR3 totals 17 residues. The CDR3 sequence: CASSQVLVTGVNQPQHF. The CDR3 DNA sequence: TGTGCCAGCAGTCAGGTTCTGGTAACAGGAGTCAATCAGCCCCAGCATTTT.

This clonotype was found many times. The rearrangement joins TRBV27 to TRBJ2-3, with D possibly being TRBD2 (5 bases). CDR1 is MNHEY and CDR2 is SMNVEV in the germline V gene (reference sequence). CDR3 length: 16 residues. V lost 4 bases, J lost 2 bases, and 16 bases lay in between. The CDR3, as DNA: TGTGCCAGCAGTTGGAGCGGACTCGGATACACAGATACGCAGTATTTT. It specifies CASSWSGLGYTDTQYF.

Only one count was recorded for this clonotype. The DNA of the CDR3 is TGTGCCAGCAGTTTAGGTCCCCTTGGGACTAGCGGGAGTACAGATACGCAGTATTTT. Residues: CASSLGPLGTSGSTDTQYF. The chain is built from TRBV28 and TRBJ2-3; TRBD2 agrees at 14 bases. CDR1 and CDR2 (germline): MDHEN, SYDVKM. The CDR3 consists of 19 residues. Losses at the gene ends were 2 bases for V and 3 bases for J; bases not matched to a gene: 10.

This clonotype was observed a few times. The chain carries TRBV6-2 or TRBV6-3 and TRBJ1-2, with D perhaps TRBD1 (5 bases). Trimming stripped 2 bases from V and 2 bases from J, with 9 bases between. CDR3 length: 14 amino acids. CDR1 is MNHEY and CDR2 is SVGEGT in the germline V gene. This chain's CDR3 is CASSYGAGNYGYTF. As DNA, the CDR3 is TGTGCCAGCAGTTACGGGGCAGGAAACTATGGCTACACCTTC.

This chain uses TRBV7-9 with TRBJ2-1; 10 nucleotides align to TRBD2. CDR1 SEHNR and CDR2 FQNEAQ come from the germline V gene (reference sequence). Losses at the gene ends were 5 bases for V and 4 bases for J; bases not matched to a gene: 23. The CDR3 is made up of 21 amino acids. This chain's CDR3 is CASSPRLALSRTSGEYNEQFF. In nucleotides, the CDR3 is TGTGCCAGCAGCCCTCGGTTGGCACTATCCCGGACTAGCGGAGAATACAATGAGCAGTTCTTC.

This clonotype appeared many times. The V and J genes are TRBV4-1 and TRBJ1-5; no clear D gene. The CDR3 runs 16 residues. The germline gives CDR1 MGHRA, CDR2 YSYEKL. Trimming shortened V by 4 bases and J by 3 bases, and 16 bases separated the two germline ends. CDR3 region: CASSRVAGRDNQPQHF. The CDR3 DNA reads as TGCGCCAGCAGCCGGGTGGCCGGGAGGGACAATCAGCCCCAGCATTTT.

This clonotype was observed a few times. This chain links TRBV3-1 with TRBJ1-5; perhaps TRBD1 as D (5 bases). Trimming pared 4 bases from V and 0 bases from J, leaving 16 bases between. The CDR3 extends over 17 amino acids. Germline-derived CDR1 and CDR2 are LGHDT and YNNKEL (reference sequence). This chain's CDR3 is CASSPPSGRDSNQPQHF. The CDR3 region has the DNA TGTGCCAGCAGCCCCCCATCAGGGCGGGATAGCAATCAGCCCCAGCATTTT.

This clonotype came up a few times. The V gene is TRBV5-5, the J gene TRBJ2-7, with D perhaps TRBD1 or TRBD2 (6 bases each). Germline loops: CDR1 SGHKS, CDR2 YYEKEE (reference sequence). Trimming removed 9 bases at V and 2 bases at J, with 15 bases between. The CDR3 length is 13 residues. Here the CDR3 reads CATAGHPTYEQYF. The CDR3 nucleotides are TGTGCCACCGCGGGACACCCAACCTACGAGCAGTACTTC.

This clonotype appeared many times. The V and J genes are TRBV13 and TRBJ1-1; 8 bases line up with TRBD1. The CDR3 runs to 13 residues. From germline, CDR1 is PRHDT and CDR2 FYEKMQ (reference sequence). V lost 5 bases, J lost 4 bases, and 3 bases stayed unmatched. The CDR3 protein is CASSHTGGTEAFF. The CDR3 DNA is TGTGCCAGCAGCCATACAGGGGGCACTGAAGCTTTCTTT.

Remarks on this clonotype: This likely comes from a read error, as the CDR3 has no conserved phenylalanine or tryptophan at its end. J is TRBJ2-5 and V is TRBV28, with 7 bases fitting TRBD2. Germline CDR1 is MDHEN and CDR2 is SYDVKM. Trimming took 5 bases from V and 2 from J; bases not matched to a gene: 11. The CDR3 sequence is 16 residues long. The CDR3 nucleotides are TGTGCCAGCAGTCTAGATCCCCCTAGCGGACAAGAGACCCAGTACCTC. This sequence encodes CASSLDPPSGQETQYL.

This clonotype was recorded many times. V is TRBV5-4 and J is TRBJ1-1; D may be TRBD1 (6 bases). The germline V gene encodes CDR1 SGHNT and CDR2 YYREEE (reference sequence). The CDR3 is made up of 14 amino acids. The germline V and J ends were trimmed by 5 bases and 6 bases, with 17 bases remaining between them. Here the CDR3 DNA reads TGTGCCAGCAGGCGGTGGGGGGCATCCCCTGAAGCTTTCTTT. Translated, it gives CASRRWGASPEAFF.

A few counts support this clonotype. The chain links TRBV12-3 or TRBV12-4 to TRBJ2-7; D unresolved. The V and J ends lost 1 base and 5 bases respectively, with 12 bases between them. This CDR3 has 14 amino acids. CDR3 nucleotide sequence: TGTGCCAGCAGTTTAGGGGTAGTTGCTAACGAGCAGTACTTC. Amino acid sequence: CASSLGVVANEQYF.

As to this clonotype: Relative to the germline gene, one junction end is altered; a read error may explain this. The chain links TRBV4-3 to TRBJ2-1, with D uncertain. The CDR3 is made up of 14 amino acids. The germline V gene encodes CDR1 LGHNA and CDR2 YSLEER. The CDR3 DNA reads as TGCGCCAGCAGCCAAGATAAGGGTGCCAATGAGCAGATCTTC. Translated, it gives CASSQDKGANEQIF.

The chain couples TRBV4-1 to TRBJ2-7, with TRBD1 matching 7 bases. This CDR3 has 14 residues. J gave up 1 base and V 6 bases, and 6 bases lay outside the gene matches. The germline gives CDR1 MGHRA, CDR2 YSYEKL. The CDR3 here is CASSPTGMSYEQYF. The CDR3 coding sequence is TGCGCCAGCAGTCCGACAGGGATGTCCTACGAGCAGTACTTC.

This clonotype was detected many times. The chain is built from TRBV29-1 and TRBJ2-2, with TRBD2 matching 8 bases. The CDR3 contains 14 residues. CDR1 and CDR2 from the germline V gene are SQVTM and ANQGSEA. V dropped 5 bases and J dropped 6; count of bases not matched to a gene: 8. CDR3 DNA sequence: TGCAGCGTTCTTACCGGGAGGGCCTCCGGGGAGCTGTTTTTT. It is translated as CSVLTGRASGELFF.

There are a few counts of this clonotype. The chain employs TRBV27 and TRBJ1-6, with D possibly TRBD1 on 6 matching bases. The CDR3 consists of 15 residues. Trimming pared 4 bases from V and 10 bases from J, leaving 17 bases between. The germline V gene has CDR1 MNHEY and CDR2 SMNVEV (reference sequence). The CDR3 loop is CASSSRGGPISPLHF. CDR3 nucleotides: TGTGCCAGCAGTTCCCGAGGGGGGCCGATATCACCCCTCCACTTT.